Below are 12 T cell receptor beta chains sequenced from a single sample in a study of T cell responses to AZD1222 COVID-19 vaccine. TCRdb's table, derived via immunoSEQ multiplex PCR, lists solely in-frame clones and lacks some. The table lists around 140,000 clones, 90% to 95% of them singletons. The sequencing here drew on peripheral blood, taken after recovery from COVID-19. The receptor set was obtained from an adult who had recovered from COVID-19.

This sequence joins TRBV5-4 and TRBJ2-5; D ambiguous. The ends were cut back, 2 bases at V and 5 bases at J, with 4 bases in the middle. This CDR3 comprises 11 residues. Germline CDR1 reads SGHNT; CDR2 reads YYREEE (reference sequence). The CDR3 DNA reads as TGTGCCAGCAGCTTTCATGAGACCCAGTACTTC. It encodes CASSFHETQYF.

The V gene is TRBV29-1, the J gene TRBJ2-5, with 11 bases identical to TRBD2. Germline values: CDR1 SQVTM, CDR2 ANQGSEA. V shed 5 bases and J 5 bases; nucleotides not matched to a gene: 13. This CDR3 spans 16 amino acids. CDR3 nucleotides: TGCAGCGTTAGTAGCGGGAGGGCGGCTGAGTGGGAGACCCAGTACTTC. Its protein is CSVSSGRAAEWETQYF.

The chain employs TRBV19 and TRBJ2-1; TRBD2 matches at 10 bases. Germline-derived CDR1 and CDR2 are LNHDA and SQIVND (reference sequence). This CDR3 is 15 amino acids long. V gave up 3 bases and J gave up 8 bases; unmatched junction bases: 7. The DNA of the CDR3 is TGTGCCAGTAGTATGGCTAGCGGGAGTCTAGATGAGCAGTTCTTC. Its protein is CASSMASGSLDEQFF.

The chain has TRBV6-2 or TRBV6-3 and TRBJ2-7; D unresolved. V lost 5 bases and J lost 6, with 8 bases in between. Germline CDR1 MNHEY, CDR2 SVGEGT. The CDR3 is made up of 11 amino acids. The CDR3 sequence is CASSKGPEQYF. The CDR3 coding sequence is TGTGCCAGCAGTAAAGGGCCCGAGCAGTACTTC.

The chain is built from TRBV10-3 and TRBJ2-2; D might be TRBD1 or TRBD2, each matching 5 bases. Germline-derived CDR1 and CDR2 are ENHRY and SYGVKD. The CDR3 sequence is 15 residues long. Trimming took off 10 bases at V and 0 bases at J, with 15 bases between the two ends. CDR3: CATQTGTANTGELFF. CDR3 DNA: TGTGCCACACAAACCGGGACGGCGAACACCGGGGAGCTGTTTTTT.

The V and J genes are TRBV6-5 and TRBJ1-3; the D is unclear. The CDR3 loop spans 14 amino acids. Between the trimmed V and J ends, which lost 3 bases and 0 bases, there was a span of 6 bases. From germline, CDR1 is MNHEY and CDR2 SVGAGI. The CDR3 is CASSYLGSGNTIYF. The CDR3, as DNA: TGTGCCAGCAGTTATTTGGGCTCTGGAAACACCATATATTTT.

The chain uses TRBV7-2 and TRBJ1-2; TRBD1 might be the D (5 bases). Per the germline V gene, CDR1 is SGHTA and CDR2 is FQGNSA. Trimming cost V 3 bases and J 4 bases, with 18 bases left between them. The CDR3 is 16 amino acids. This CDR3 reads CASSFVSGAGSYGYTF. The CDR3, as DNA: TGTGCCAGCAGCTTTGTAAGTGGTGCAGGGAGCTATGGCTACACCTTC.

This clone is a singleton in its sample. The CDR3 here is CASKKLAGGEAYNEQFF. The CDR3 DNA reads TGTGCCAGTAAAAAACTAGCGGGAGGGGAAGCCTACAATGAGCAGTTCTTC. The V and J genes are TRBV19 and TRBJ2-1; TRBD2 agrees at 13 bases. Germline V gene lookup returns CDR1 LNHDA and CDR2 SQIVND (reference sequence). This CDR3 has 17 residues. The ends lost 7 bases at V and 2 bases at J; junction bases unmatched: 8.

The genes are TRBV5-5 and TRBJ2-3; 9 bases map to TRBD1. CDR3 length: 15 residues. V shed 0 bases, J shed 6 bases, and the junction held 5 bases outside the gene matches. Per the germline V gene, CDR1 is SGHKS and CDR2 is YYEKEE (reference sequence). CDR3 bases: TGTGCCAGCAGCTTGGTTAGACAGGGGGGCGATACGCAGTATTTT. Translation: CASSLVRQGGDTQYF.

V gene TRBV12-3 or TRBV12-4 combines with J gene TRBJ1-1; a possible D gene is TRBD1 (5 bases). V lost 7 bases, J lost 12 bases, and 15 bases lay in between. CDR3 length: 11 amino acids. In DNA form, the CDR3 reads TGTGCCAGCAACCAGGGAGAGAGACCTTTCTTT. This translates into CASNQGERPFF.

The J gene is TRBJ2-3, the V gene TRBV11-3; D possibly corresponds to TRBD2 (5 bases). The germline V gene encodes CDR1 SGHNT and CDR2 YENEEA. The CDR3 is 14 amino acids. The V end was cut by 6 bases, the J end by 1 base, with 11 bases between. The CDR3 reads CASSTGGGTDTQYF. The CDR3 nucleotides are TGTGCCAGCAGTACCGGAGGAGGCACAGATACGCAGTATTTT.

J is TRBJ1-5 and V is TRBV28; D is ambiguous. This CDR3 has 15 residues. Germline loops: CDR1 MDHEN, CDR2 SYDVKM. Deletions cut 5 bases from V and 0 bases from J, with 11 bases between. CDR3 region: CASSQRLTSNQPQHF. The CDR3 bases are TGTGCCAGCAGTCAAAGACTGACTAGCAATCAGCCCCAGCATTTT.